Listed below are T cell receptor beta chains from one sample, sequenced in a study of T-cell memory formation after mild COVID-19. TCRdb re-called the 5' RACE reads with MiXCR, one entry per CDR3 protein. The data contain just under 150,000 distinct CDR3 sequences, over 15% of them singletons. The sample taken for sequencing was PBMCs or a T cell subset sorted from them (not recorded which). These receptors were collected from an adult woman who had mild COVID-19 (a few samples of this study predate the infection). Cell type and time point are not known. Both conserved end residues are part of each CDR3. Fields, in order: J gene, clone size, V gene, D gene, CDR3 protein, CDR3 DNA. D genes are given only for firm matches. A clone size is listed for some rows: how often the clone was seen (once, few, many), or a class if it is expanded.

j_gene: TRBJ1-2
abundance: few
v_gene: TRBV29-1
d_gene: -
CDR3aa: CSVGDVVYGYTF
CDR3nt: TGCAGCGTTGGTGATGTCGTCTATGGCTACACCTTC

j_gene: TRBJ2-1
abundance: many
v_gene: TRBV7-2
d_gene: TRBD2
CDR3aa: CASSFVAGGSNEQFF
CDR3nt: TGTGCCAGCAGCTTTGTAGCGGGGGGCTCCAATGAGCAGTTCTTC

j_gene: TRBJ1-1
abundance: few
v_gene: TRBV6-5
d_gene: TRBD1
CDR3aa: CASQRTGSGTEAFF
CDR3nt: TGTGCCAGTCAGAGGACAGGGAGTGGCACTGAAGCTTTCTTT

j_gene: TRBJ2-3
abundance: few
v_gene: TRBV5-1
d_gene: -
CDR3aa: CASSLRPGHDTDTQYF
CDR3nt: TGCGCCAGCAGCTTAAGACCGGGACATGACACAGATACGCAGTATTTT

j_gene: TRBJ1-4
abundance: few
v_gene: TRBV7-2
d_gene: -
CDR3aa: CASSLARGTNEKLFF
CDR3nt: TGTGCCAGCAGCTTAGCCCGGGGAACTAATGAAAAACTGTTTTTT

j_gene: TRBJ2-3
abundance: -
v_gene: TRBV7-2
d_gene: -
CDR3aa: CASSLEVATTDTQYF
CDR3nt: TGTGCCAGCAGCTTAGAAGTGGCTACCACAGATACGCAGTATTTT

j_gene: TRBJ2-7
abundance: -
v_gene: TRBV5-1
d_gene: TRBD2
CDR3aa: CASSLGSRREGYEQYF
CDR3nt: TGCGCCAGCAGCTTGGGTAGTCGAAGGGAGGGCTACGAGCAGTACTTC

j_gene: TRBJ2-2
abundance: many
v_gene: TRBV9
d_gene: TRBD2
CDR3aa: CASSVSGKDTGELFF
CDR3nt: TGTGCCAGCAGCGTTAGCGGGAAAGACACCGGGGAGCTGTTTTTT

j_gene: TRBJ1-2
abundance: -
v_gene: TRBV20-1
d_gene: -
CDR3aa: CSATRVNYGYTF
CDR3nt: TGCAGTGCTACCAGGGTTAACTATGGCTACACCTTC

j_gene: TRBJ2-1
abundance: many
v_gene: TRBV3-1
d_gene: -
CDR3aa: CASSQGASANEQFF
CDR3nt: TGTGCCAGCAGCCAAGGAGCAAGCGCCAATGAGCAGTTCTTC

j_gene: TRBJ1-5
abundance: -
v_gene: TRBV20-1
d_gene: -
CDR3aa: CSAQTRPNQPQHF
CDR3nt: TGCAGTGCGCAGACCCGCCCAAATCAGCCCCAGCATTTT

j_gene: TRBJ2-1
abundance: -
v_gene: TRBV20-1
d_gene: TRBD1
CDR3aa: CSAREVTGGKNEQFF
CDR3nt: TGCAGTGCTAGAGAGGTGACAGGGGGCAAAAATGAGCAGTTCTTC

j_gene: TRBJ2-3
abundance: -
v_gene: TRBV7-9
d_gene: -
CDR3aa: CASSSRAFTSTDTQYF
CDR3nt: TGTGCCAGCAGCTCCCGGGCCTTTACTAGCACAGATACGCAGTATTTT

j_gene: TRBJ2-1
abundance: -
v_gene: TRBV7-3
d_gene: -
CDR3aa: CASSFRGADEQFF
CDR3nt: TGTGCCAGCAGCTTTCGGGGGGCGGATGAGCAGTTCTTC

j_gene: TRBJ2-3
abundance: few
v_gene: TRBV28
d_gene: -
CDR3aa: CASSPPATDTQYF
CDR3nt: TGTGCCAGCAGTCCTCCAGCGACAGATACGCAGTATTTT

j_gene: TRBJ2-5
abundance: -
v_gene: TRBV27
d_gene: -
CDR3aa: CASRGDVAQYF
CDR3nt: TGTGCCAGCAGGGGGGATGTGGCCCAGTACTTC

j_gene: TRBJ2-4
abundance: -
v_gene: TRBV4-1
d_gene: -
CDR3aa: CASSQEGDIQYF
CDR3nt: TGCGCCAGCAGCCAAGAGGGGGACATTCAGTACTTC

j_gene: TRBJ1-1
abundance: few
v_gene: TRBV5-1
d_gene: -
CDR3aa: CASSQLTATEAFF
CDR3nt: TGCGCCAGCAGCCAACTGACGGCCACTGAAGCTTTCTTT

j_gene: TRBJ1-2
abundance: few
v_gene: TRBV5-1
d_gene: -
CDR3aa: CASSLGPGKYGYTF
CDR3nt: TGCGCCAGCAGCTTGGGTCCAGGGAAGTATGGCTACACCTTC

j_gene: TRBJ2-6
abundance: -
v_gene: TRBV14
d_gene: TRBD1
CDR3aa: CASSPGQGSPLRSGANVLTF
CDR3nt: TGTGCCAGCAGCCCCGGACAGGGATCCCCACTCCGCTCTGGGGCCAACGTCCTGACTTTC

j_gene: TRBJ2-7
abundance: few
v_gene: TRBV5-6
d_gene: -
CDR3aa: CASTGKTSHSYEQYF
CDR3nt: TGTGCCAGCACGGGGAAGACCAGCCACTCCTACGAGCAGTACTTC

j_gene: TRBJ1-1
abundance: -
v_gene: TRBV7-9
d_gene: -
CDR3aa: CASSLGGAAMNTEAFF
CDR3nt: TGTGCCAGCAGCTTAGGGGGGGCAGCTATGAACACTGAAGCTTTCTTT

j_gene: TRBJ2-1
abundance: few
v_gene: TRBV5-6
d_gene: -
CDR3aa: CASRLHGEQFF
CDR3nt: TGTGCCAGCAGGTTACATGGTGAGCAGTTCTTC

j_gene: TRBJ2-6
abundance: few
v_gene: TRBV7-9
d_gene: -
CDR3aa: CASTLSRANVLTF
CDR3nt: TGTGCCAGCACCCTTTCCAGGGCCAACGTCCTGACTTTC

j_gene: TRBJ1-1
abundance: -
v_gene: TRBV5-1
d_gene: -
CDR3aa: CASTRLTDTEAFF
CDR3nt: TGCGCCAGCACCCGCTTAACGGACACTGAAGCTTTCTTT

j_gene: TRBJ2-3
abundance: many
v_gene: TRBV7-8
d_gene: TRBD2
CDR3aa: CASSRPSGSTDTQYF
CDR3nt: TGTGCCAGCAGCCGTCCTAGCGGAAGCACAGATACGCAGTATTTT

j_gene: TRBJ2-3
abundance: -
v_gene: TRBV4-3
d_gene: -
CDR3aa: CASSRTLPDTQYF
CDR3nt: TGCGCCAGCAGCCGAACTCTGCCTGATACGCAGTATTTT

j_gene: TRBJ2-3
abundance: few
v_gene: TRBV5-4
d_gene: -
CDR3aa: CASSLYSGGADTQYF
CDR3nt: TGTGCCAGCAGCCTCTACTCGGGGGGCGCGGATACGCAGTATTTT

j_gene: TRBJ2-5
abundance: -
v_gene: TRBV5-1
d_gene: -
CDR3aa: CASSEGPQIQETQYF
CDR3nt: TGCGCCAGCAGCGAGGGACCGCAGATCCAAGAGACCCAGTACTTC

j_gene: TRBJ2-1
abundance: few
v_gene: TRBV3-1
d_gene: -
CDR3aa: CASSRGRSTYNEQFF
CDR3nt: TGTGCCAGCAGCCGGGGGCGGTCGACCTACAATGAGCAGTTCTTC

j_gene: TRBJ2-3
abundance: -
v_gene: TRBV9
d_gene: -
CDR3aa: CASSVAAGSTDTQYF
CDR3nt: TGTGCCAGCAGCGTAGCAGCGGGCAGCACAGATACGCAGTATTTT

j_gene: TRBJ1-5
abundance: -
v_gene: TRBV5-1
d_gene: -
CDR3aa: CASSLSGNGQPQHF
CDR3nt: TGCGCCAGCAGCTTGTCAGGGAATGGCCAGCCCCAGCATTTT

j_gene: TRBJ2-1
abundance: few
v_gene: TRBV7-2
d_gene: TRBD1
CDR3aa: CASSLARDRGRNEQFF
CDR3nt: TGTGCCAGCAGCTTAGCGCGAGACAGGGGACGGAATGAGCAGTTCTTC

j_gene: TRBJ1-2
abundance: few
v_gene: TRBV9
d_gene: TRBD1
CDR3aa: CASSPGQGFGYTF
CDR3nt: TGTGCCAGCAGCCCCGGACAGGGGTTCGGCTACACCTTC

j_gene: TRBJ2-7
abundance: few
v_gene: TRBV20-1
d_gene: -
CDR3aa: CSATAGYGYEQYF
CDR3nt: TGCAGTGCCACCGCGGGTTATGGCTACGAGCAGTACTTC

j_gene: TRBJ2-3
abundance: -
v_gene: TRBV12-3/TRBV12-4
d_gene: -
CDR3aa: CASTLLDSRSSTDTQYF
CDR3nt: TGTGCCAGCACCCTCTTGGATAGTCGTTCTAGCACAGATACGCAGTATTTT

j_gene: TRBJ2-7
abundance: -
v_gene: TRBV4-1
d_gene: -
CDR3aa: CASSQPGRTYEQYF
CDR3nt: TGCGCCAGCAGCCAACCGGGGCGGACCTACGAGCAGTACTTC

j_gene: TRBJ2-7
abundance: -
v_gene: TRBV7-3
d_gene: TRBD2
CDR3aa: CASSPTGLPYEQYF
CDR3nt: TGTGCCAGCAGCCCGACGGGACTACCCTACGAGCAGTACTTC

j_gene: TRBJ1-1
abundance: once
v_gene: TRBV6-2/TRBV6-3
d_gene: -
CDR3aa: CASSYLQENTEAFF
CDR3nt: TGTGCCAGCAGTTACTTACAGGAGAACACTGAAGCTTTCTTT

j_gene: TRBJ1-1
abundance: -
v_gene: TRBV15
d_gene: -
CDR3aa: CATSRDRDTEAFF
CDR3nt: TGTGCCACCAGCAGAGACAGGGACACTGAAGCTTTCTTT

j_gene: TRBJ1-4
abundance: few
v_gene: TRBV20-1
d_gene: TRBD1
CDR3aa: CSARSGQGRTNEKLFF
CDR3nt: TGCAGTGCAAGGAGTGGACAGGGTCGAACTAATGAAAAACTGTTTTTT

j_gene: TRBJ2-3
abundance: -
v_gene: TRBV7-9
d_gene: -
CDR3aa: CASSLAGPQIDTQYF
CDR3nt: TGTGCCAGCAGCTTAGCGGGGCCTCAGATAGATACGCAGTATTTT

j_gene: TRBJ2-7
abundance: -
v_gene: TRBV7-3
d_gene: -
CDR3aa: CASSLNQGGEQYF
CDR3nt: TGTGCCAGCAGCCTAAATCAGGGCGGGGAGCAGTACTTC

j_gene: TRBJ1-5
abundance: -
v_gene: TRBV4-2
d_gene: -
CDR3aa: CASSQGVSGTSNQPQHF
CDR3nt: TGTGCCAGCAGCCAAGGGGTTTCCGGGACAAGCAATCAGCCCCAGCATTTT

j_gene: TRBJ1-2
abundance: few
v_gene: TRBV20-1
d_gene: -
CDR3aa: CSARDPWGEAANYGYTF
CDR3nt: TGCAGTGCTAGAGATCCGTGGGGGGAGGCAGCTAACTATGGCTACACCTTC

j_gene: TRBJ2-1
abundance: few
v_gene: TRBV5-1
d_gene: TRBD2
CDR3aa: CASRGSGEYNEQFF
CDR3nt: TGCGCCAGCAGAGGGAGCGGGGAATACAATGAGCAGTTCTTC

j_gene: TRBJ2-3
abundance: -
v_gene: TRBV19
d_gene: -
CDR3aa: CASSIVQGTSTDTQYF
CDR3nt: TGTGCCAGTAGTATAGTGCAGGGGACCTCCACAGATACGCAGTATTTT

j_gene: TRBJ1-2
abundance: -
v_gene: TRBV7-8
d_gene: -
CDR3aa: CASSPTGQNYGYTF
CDR3nt: TGTGCCAGCAGTCCTACAGGGCAAAACTATGGCTACACCTTC

j_gene: TRBJ1-1
abundance: few
v_gene: TRBV12-3/TRBV12-4
d_gene: -
CDR3aa: CASSLGRGQAFF
CDR3nt: TGTGCCAGCAGTCTGGGACGCGGCCAAGCTTTCTTT

j_gene: TRBJ2-5
abundance: -
v_gene: TRBV20-1
d_gene: TRBD2
CDR3aa: CSALRGRETQYF
CDR3nt: TGCAGTGCGCTGCGGGGGAGAGAGACCCAGTACTTC

j_gene: TRBJ1-5
abundance: -
v_gene: TRBV20-1
d_gene: -
CDR3aa: CSARIGLNSNQPQHF
CDR3nt: TGCAGTGCTAGAATCGGACTTAATAGCAATCAGCCCCAGCATTTT

j_gene: TRBJ1-5
abundance: few
v_gene: TRBV16
d_gene: -
CDR3aa: CASSHPGNQPQHF
CDR3nt: TGTGCCAGCAGCCACCCCGGGAATCAGCCCCAGCATTTT

j_gene: TRBJ2-1
abundance: few
v_gene: TRBV5-1
d_gene: TRBD2
CDR3aa: CASSPRGGERNEQFF
CDR3nt: TGCGCCAGCAGCCCGCGGGGGGGCGAGCGGAATGAGCAGTTCTTC

j_gene: TRBJ2-1
abundance: -
v_gene: TRBV7-2
d_gene: -
CDR3aa: CASSLGQEYNEQFF
CDR3nt: TGTGCCAGCAGCTTAGGTCAGGAGTACAATGAGCAGTTCTTC

j_gene: TRBJ1-2
abundance: few
v_gene: TRBV6-6
d_gene: -
CDR3aa: CASQVGYGYTF
CDR3nt: TGTGCCAGCCAAGTGGGCTATGGCTACACCTTC

j_gene: TRBJ1-1
abundance: -
v_gene: TRBV7-9
d_gene: -
CDR3aa: CASSLQGSNTEAFF
CDR3nt: TGTGCCAGCAGTCTACAGGGATCAAACACTGAAGCTTTCTTT

j_gene: TRBJ1-2
abundance: -
v_gene: TRBV24-1
d_gene: -
CDR3aa: CATSDGGRYGYTF
CDR3nt: TGTGCCACCAGTGATGGAGGGCGCTATGGCTACACCTTC